The rows below give T cell receptor beta chains drawn from one sample of a study of T-cell reconstitution after alpha-beta-depleted transplantation in children. A single record per CDR3 protein comes from TCRdb applying MiXCR to the PCR reads. The sample lists roughly 590,000 distinct CDR3 sequences, approximately 16% seen once, with about 1.1% in the top ten. This material consisted of PBMCs from the stem cell graft donor, taken from the stem cell graft. These receptors were taken from a human donor who donated a stem cell graft to a child with acute myeloid leukemia. Each CDR3 is given with its conserved first and last residue. The D gene is left open where the match is weak. Rows give clone size only sometimes, using once, few, many, or a class for an expanded clone.

V,D,length,size,J,CDR3,DNA
TRBV6-1,TRBD2,15,many,TRBJ2-2,CASTYGGEGTGELFF,TGTGCCAGCACCTACGGGGGGGAAGGTACCGGGGAGCTGTTTTTT
TRBV20-1,TRBD1,16,many,TRBJ2-7,CSARDREGARGYEQYF,TGCAGTGCTAGAGATCGCGAGGGGGCGAGGGGTTACGAGCAGTACTTC
TRBV12-3/TRBV12-4,.,12,few,TRBJ2-7,CASSLGPFEQYF,TGTGCCAGCAGTTTAGGTCCCTTCGAGCAGTACTTC
TRBV5-1,TRBD2,16,many,TRBJ2-3,CASSSGGLAGTDTQYF,TGCGCCAGCAGCTCCGGGGGACTAGCGGGCACAGATACGCAGTATTTT
TRBV20-1,TRBD1,17,many,TRBJ2-2,CSARPLLPGQSTGELFF,TGCAGTGCTAGACCGCTTCTGCCGGGACAGTCCACCGGGGAGCTGTTTTTT
TRBV7-2,.,13,.,TRBJ1-2,CASSFSGSKGYTF,TGTGCCAGCAGCTTCTCGGGATCTAAAGGCTACACCTTC
TRBV20-1,.,13,few,TRBJ2-7,CSATPTGPYEQYF,TGCAGTGCTACACCCACAGGCCCCTACGAGCAGTACTTC
TRBV12-3/TRBV12-4,TRBD1,14,.,TRBJ1-1,CASSFDRVSTEAFF,TGTGCCAGCAGTTTTGACAGGGTGAGCACTGAAGCTTTCTTT
TRBV20-1,TRBD2,16,many,TRBJ2-3,CSATRLAGGQTDTQYF,TGCAGTGCTACAAGACTAGCGGGGGGGCAGACAGATACGCAGTATTTT
TRBV20-1,.,16,.,TRBJ2-7,CSGISAGTSVSYEQYF,TGCAGTGGTATCTCCGCCGGGACAAGCGTCTCCTACGAGCAGTACTTC
TRBV4-2,.,15,.,TRBJ1-5,CASSQEEISDQPQHF,TGTGCCAGCAGCCAAGAGGAGATCTCGGATCAGCCCCAGCATTTT
TRBV13,.,14,.,TRBJ2-2,CASSPVDGPGELFF,TGTGCCAGCAGCCCCGTGGACGGCCCCGGGGAGCTGTTTTTT
TRBV12-3/TRBV12-4,.,14,.,TRBJ2-4,CASIGRAAKNIQYF,TGTGCCAGCATCGGCAGGGCAGCCAAAAACATTCAGTACTTC
TRBV4-1,TRBD1,17,few,TRBJ1-1,CASSQFGTGAPNTEAFF,TGCGCCAGCAGCCAATTCGGGACAGGGGCCCCGAACACTGAAGCTTTCTTT
TRBV25-1,TRBD1,15,few,TRBJ2-1,CASSDGDRGKSEQFF,TGTGCCAGCAGTGACGGGGACAGGGGGAAGAGTGAGCAGTTCTTC
TRBV20-1,.,10,many,TRBJ1-2,CSAVDYGYTF,TGCAGTGCAGTCGACTATGGCTACACCTTC
TRBV20-1,TRBD1,15,many,TRBJ1-5,CSARGLQGSNQPQHF,TGCAGTGCTAGAGGACTACAGGGGAGCAATCAGCCCCAGCATTTT
TRBV20-1,TRBD2,16,.,TRBJ2-7,CSANPGTSGGSYEQYF,TGCAGTGCCAACCCCGGAACTAGCGGGGGATCCTACGAGCAGTACTTC
TRBV2,TRBD1,11,.,TRBJ1-5,CAIGQGQPQHF,TGTGCCATCGGACAGGGGCAGCCCCAGCATTTT
TRBV7-3,.,13,few,TRBJ2-5,CASRLNVQETQYF,TGTGCCAGCAGGTTAAACGTTCAAGAGACCCAGTACTTC
TRBV5-1,.,17,few,TRBJ2-2,CASSWAPTVTRTGELFF,TGCGCCAGCAGCTGGGCTCCGACAGTCACTAGAACCGGGGAGCTGTTTTTT
TRBV21-1,.,16,once,TRBJ1-1,CASSMAGPRINTEAFF,TGTGCCAGCAGCATGGCGGGACCTCGAATAAACACTGAAGCTTTCTTT
TRBV20-1,TRBD2,15,many,TRBJ2-5,CSARERTSFQETQYF,TGCAGTGCTAGAGAAAGGACTAGCTTCCAAGAGACCCAGTACTTC
TRBV9,.,15,few,TRBJ2-7,CASSVGDSSTYEQYF,TGTGCCAGCAGCGTAGGGGATAGCAGCACTTACGAGCAGTACTTC
TRBV13,TRBD2,14,few,TRBJ2-7,CASSLRGLAGEQYF,TGTGCCAGCAGCTTAAGGGGACTAGCGGGCGAGCAGTACTTC
TRBV27,.,11,.,TRBJ1-1,CAILQGTEAFF,TGTGCCATACTACAGGGCACTGAAGCTTTCTTT
TRBV14,.,17,.,TRBJ2-1,CASSHFSRGPPYNEQFF,TGTGCCAGCAGCCATTTCTCCCGGGGCCCTCCCTACAATGAGCAGTTCTTC
TRBV6-6,.,13,.,TRBJ1-4,CASFSKEWEKLFF,TGTGCCAGCTTCTCGAAGGAGTGGGAAAAACTGTTTTTT
TRBV28,TRBD2,14,.,TRBJ2-1,CASLGLAGEGEQFF,TGTGCCAGCCTCGGACTAGCGGGGGAAGGGGAGCAGTTCTTC
TRBV7-2,.,14,many,TRBJ2-7,CASSQDSSAKELYF,TGTGCCAGCAGCCAGGACAGTTCGGCTAAAGAGCTGTACTTC
TRBV7-8,.,12,few,TRBJ2-4,CASSSGKNIQYF,TGTGCCAGCAGCTCAGGCAAAAACATTCAGTACTTC
TRBV20-1,.,12,.,TRBJ2-5,CSAITRQETQYF,TGCAGTGCTATTACCAGGCAAGAGACCCAGTACTTC
TRBV7-2,.,16,few,TRBJ1-3,CASTPDGGGSGNTIYF,TGTGCCAGCACCCCGGACGGAGGGGGCTCTGGAAACACCATATATTTT
TRBV9,.,15,.,TRBJ1-2,CASSVAQVGLYGYTF,TGTGCCAGCAGCGTAGCTCAGGTGGGGTTATATGGCTACACCTTC
TRBV7-2,.,12,few,TRBJ2-1,CASSLRGWEQFF,TGTGCCAGCAGCCTGAGGGGTTGGGAGCAGTTCTTC
TRBV12-3/TRBV12-4,TRBD2,18,few,TRBJ2-2,CASSLRGRGGSNTGELFF,TGTGCCAGCAGTTTACGGGGTCGCGGGGGGTCGAACACCGGGGAGCTGTTTTTT
TRBV13,.,14,many,TRBJ2-3,CASSGGQGPDTQYF,TGTGCCAGCAGCGGGGGGCAGGGCCCAGATACGCAGTATTTT
TRBV20-1,.,12,many,TRBJ1-3,CSARDGGRGKYF,TGCAGTGCTAGAGATGGCGGGAGGGGAAAATATTTT
TRBV19,.,14,.,TRBJ2-5,CASGKSFGSETQYF,TGTGCCAGCGGAAAGAGCTTTGGATCAGAGACCCAGTACTTC
TRBV27,TRBD1,15,few,TRBJ2-2,CASSLTGVNTGELFF,TGTGCCAGCAGTTTAACAGGGGTGAACACCGGGGAGCTGTTTTTT
TRBV20-1,TRBD2,17,many,TRBJ2-1,CSHPGASGGQSYNEQFF,TGCAGCCACCCGGGGGCTAGCGGGGGGCAGTCCTACAATGAGCAGTTCTTC
TRBV6-1,.,14,.,TRBJ2-1,CASSAYSAYNEQFF,TGTGCCAGCAGTGCGTATAGTGCCTACAATGAGCAGTTCTTC
TRBV5-1,.,15,.,TRBJ1-5,CASSLEGRLSQPQHF,TGCGCCAGCAGCTTGGAGGGGCGCCTCAGTCAGCCCCAGCATTTT
TRBV6-1,TRBD1,15,many,TRBJ2-7,CASTQDRTISYEQYF,TGTGCCAGCACCCAGGACAGGACCATCTCCTACGAGCAGTACTTC
TRBV5-1,.,13,.,TRBJ2-3,CASSLRETDTQYF,TGCGCCAGCAGCCTGAGGGAAACAGATACGCAGTATTTT
TRBV7-3,TRBD1,16,many,TRBJ2-1,CASSLHGTGSYNEQFF,TGTGCCAGCAGCTTACACGGGACAGGGTCCTACAATGAGCAGTTCTTC
TRBV12-3/TRBV12-4,.,11,.,TRBJ1-4,CASSRYRELFF,TGTGCCAGCTCGCGGTACAGGGAATTGTTTTTT
TRBV5-5,.,12,few,TRBJ2-3,CASSWETDTQYF,TGTGCCAGCAGCTGGGAGACAGATACGCAGTATTTT
TRBV20-1,TRBD1,15,many,TRBJ2-1,CSARDPGDRGNEQFF,TGCAGTGCTAGAGATCCTGGGGACAGGGGCAATGAGCAGTTCTTC
TRBV5-6,.,16,.,TRBJ2-3,CASSLIGTRFGDTQYF,TGTGCCAGCAGCTTGATCGGGACTCGATTCGGGGATACGCAGTATTTT
TRBV7-8,.,15,.,TRBJ2-1,CASSFRDGRGNEQFF,TGTGCCAGCAGCTTCAGGGATGGAAGGGGCAATGAGCAGTTCTTC
TRBV29-1,.,10,few,TRBJ1-1,CSVFRQVAFF,TGCAGCGTTTTCCGACAGGTAGCTTTCTTT
TRBV4-3,.,14,many,TRBJ1-3,CASGGGSSGNTIYF,TGCGCCAGCGGTGGAGGATCAAGTGGAAACACCATATATTTT
TRBV28,.,15,once,TRBJ1-5,CASARRLSSNQPQHF,TGTGCCAGCGCTCGTCGCCTCTCTAGCAATCAGCCCCAGCATTTT
TRBV6-2/TRBV6-3,.,13,few,TRBJ1-6,CASSYPGSSPLHF,TGTGCCAGCAGTTACCCGGGTTCTTCACCCCTCCACTTT
TRBV24-1,TRBD2,17,.,TRBJ2-1,CATREAGSDGGHNEQFF,TGTGCCACCAGGGAAGCGGGGTCCGACGGCGGGCACAATGAGCAGTTCTTC
TRBV11-2,.,16,few,TRBJ2-2,CASSLEVRSNTGELFF,TGTGCCAGCAGCTTAGAAGTCAGGTCGAACACCGGGGAGCTGTTTTTT
TRBV7-2,.,15,few,TRBJ2-7,CASSSWAQGYYEQYF,TGTGCCAGCAGCTCTTGGGCCCAGGGCTACTACGAGCAGTACTTC